This T cell receptor (beta chain) was found in a study of response to subunit inactivated influenza vaccine. General study points: Seasonal influenza vaccination, on each occasion, was suggested by the authors to recruit few new T cells.

TCRdb recomputed calls from the RT-PCR reads with MiXCR, one row per CDR3 protein. The sample contains hundreds of thousands of distinct CDR3 sequences, roughly 25% of which appear only once. This clonotype has just a few counts. Its antigen is not known. Sequenced material: CD4+ T cells sorted from PBMCs, taken 4 to 6 days after vaccination. The source is a man in his forties or fifties who received an inactivated influenza vaccine.

CDR3 in DNA: TGCAGTGCCCCAGGGGGCGCAGGAAATCAGCCCCAGCATTTT. Amino acids: CSAPGGAGNQPQHF. The chain employs TRBV20-1 and TRBJ1-5; 8 bases align to TRBD1. V lost 6 bases to trimming and J lost 4 bases; unmatched junction nucleotides: 8. The germline CDR1 and CDR2 sequences are DFQATT and SNEGSKA (reference sequence). The CDR3 consists of 14 residues.